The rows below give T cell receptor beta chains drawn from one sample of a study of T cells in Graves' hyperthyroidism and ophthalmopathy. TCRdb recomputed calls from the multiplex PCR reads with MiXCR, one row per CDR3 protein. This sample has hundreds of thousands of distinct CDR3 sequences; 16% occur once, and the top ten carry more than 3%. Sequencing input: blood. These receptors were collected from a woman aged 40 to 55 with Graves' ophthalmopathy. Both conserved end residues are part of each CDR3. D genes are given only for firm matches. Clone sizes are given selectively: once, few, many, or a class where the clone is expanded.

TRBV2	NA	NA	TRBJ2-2	TGTGCCAGCAGTGTAGGGCTGAGGACCGGGGAGCTGTTTTTT	CASSVGLRTGELFF
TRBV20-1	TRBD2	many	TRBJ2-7	TGCAGTGCTAGACTAGCGGGAGGCGAGCAGTACTTC	CSARLAGGEQYF
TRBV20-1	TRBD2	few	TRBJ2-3	TGCAGTGCTAGAGGGCTAGCGGGAGTTCCAGCCCCCGGGAGTACGGGAGATACGCAGTATTTT	CSARGLAGVPAPGSTGDTQYF
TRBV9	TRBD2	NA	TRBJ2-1	TGTGCCAGCAGCGGGGACACAAGGACTAGCGGGAGTCCCTACAATGAGCAGTTCTTC	CASSGDTRTSGSPYNEQFF
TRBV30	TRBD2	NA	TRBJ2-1	TGTGCCTCGACGGGACTAGCGGGAGAAGATGAGCAGTTCTTC	CASTGLAGEDEQFF
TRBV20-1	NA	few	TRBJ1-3	TGCAGTGCTGTACAGGGATTTGGAAACACCATATATTTT	CSAVQGFGNTIYF
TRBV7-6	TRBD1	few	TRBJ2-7	TGTGCCAGCAGCTATGGACAGGGAGGCGAGCAGTACTTC	CASSYGQGGEQYF
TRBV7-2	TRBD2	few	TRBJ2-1	TGTGCCAGCAGCTCCGCCACACTAGCGGTTCTTTACAATGAGCAGTTCTTC	CASSSATLAVLYNEQFF
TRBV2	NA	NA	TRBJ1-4	TGTGCCAGCAGTGCCCAGGGCGCGTATGAAAAACTGTTTTTT	CASSAQGAYEKLFF
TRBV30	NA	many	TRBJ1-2	TGTGCCTGGAGCCGGGACATAAGTGGCTACACCTTC	CAWSRDISGYTF
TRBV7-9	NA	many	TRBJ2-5	TGTGCCAGCAGCCCGGGACACGATTTGGCCCAGTACTTC	CASSPGHDLAQYF
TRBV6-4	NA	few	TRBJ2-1	TGTGCCATCAGTGAAAGGAGTATGGCGCAGTTCTTC	CAISERSMAQFF
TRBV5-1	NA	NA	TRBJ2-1	TGCGCCAGCAGCTACCTAGCGAGGGACAATGAGCAGTTCTTC	CASSYLARDNEQFF